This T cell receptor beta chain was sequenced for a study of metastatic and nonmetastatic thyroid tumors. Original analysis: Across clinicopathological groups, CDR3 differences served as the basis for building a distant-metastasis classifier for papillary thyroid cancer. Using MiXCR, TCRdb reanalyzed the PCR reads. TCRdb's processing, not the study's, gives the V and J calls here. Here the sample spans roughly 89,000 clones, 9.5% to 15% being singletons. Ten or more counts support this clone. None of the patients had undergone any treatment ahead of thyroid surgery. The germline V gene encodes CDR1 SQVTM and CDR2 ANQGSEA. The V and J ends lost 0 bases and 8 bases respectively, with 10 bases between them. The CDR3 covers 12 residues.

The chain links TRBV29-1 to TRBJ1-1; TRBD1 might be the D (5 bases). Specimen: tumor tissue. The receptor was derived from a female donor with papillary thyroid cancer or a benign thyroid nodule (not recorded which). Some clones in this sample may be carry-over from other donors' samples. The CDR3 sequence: CSVEDPGTEAFF. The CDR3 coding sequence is TGCAGCGTTGAAGATCCGGGGACGGAAGCTTTCTTT. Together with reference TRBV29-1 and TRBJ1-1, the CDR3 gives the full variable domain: SAVISQKPSRDICQRGTSLTIQCQVDSQVTMMFWYRQQPGQSLTLIATANQGSEATYESGFVIDKFPISRPNLTFSTLTVSNMSPEDSSIYLCSVEDPGTEAFFGQGTRLTVV.